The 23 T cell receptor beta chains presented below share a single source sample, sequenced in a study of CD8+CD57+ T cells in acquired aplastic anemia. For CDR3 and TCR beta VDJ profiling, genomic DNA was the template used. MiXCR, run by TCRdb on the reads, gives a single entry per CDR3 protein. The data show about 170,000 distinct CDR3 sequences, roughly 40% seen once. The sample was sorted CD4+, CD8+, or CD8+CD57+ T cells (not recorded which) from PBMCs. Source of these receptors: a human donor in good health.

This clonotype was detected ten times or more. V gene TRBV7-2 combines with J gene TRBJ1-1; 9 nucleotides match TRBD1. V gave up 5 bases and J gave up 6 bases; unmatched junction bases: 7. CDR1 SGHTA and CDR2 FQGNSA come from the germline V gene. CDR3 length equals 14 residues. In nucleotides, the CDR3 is TGTGCCAGCAGCGTAAGGGGACAGGGCTCTGAAGCTTTCTTT. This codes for CASSVRGQGSEAFF. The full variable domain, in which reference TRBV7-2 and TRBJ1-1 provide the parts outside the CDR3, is GAGVSQSPSNKVTEKGKDVELRCDPISGHTALYWYRQSLGQGLEFLIYFQGNSAPDKSGLPSDRFSAERTGGSVSTLTIQRTQQEDSAVYLCASSVRGQGSEAFFGQGTRLTVV.

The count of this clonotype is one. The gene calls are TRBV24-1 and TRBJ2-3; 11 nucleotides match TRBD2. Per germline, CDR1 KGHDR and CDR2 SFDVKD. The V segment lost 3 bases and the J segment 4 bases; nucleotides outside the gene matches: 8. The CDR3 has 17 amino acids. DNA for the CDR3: TGTGCCACCAGTGATGCCGTAGCGGGAGGGCCCGCAGATACGCAGTATTTT. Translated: CATSDAVAGGPADTQYF.

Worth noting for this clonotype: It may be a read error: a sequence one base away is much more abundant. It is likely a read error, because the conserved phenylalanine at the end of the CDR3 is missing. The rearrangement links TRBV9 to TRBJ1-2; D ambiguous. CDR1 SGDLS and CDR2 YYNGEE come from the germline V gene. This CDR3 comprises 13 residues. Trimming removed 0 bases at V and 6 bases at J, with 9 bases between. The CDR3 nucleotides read TGTGCCAGCAGCGTAGCCGGCCGCCATGGCTACACCTCC. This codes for CASSVAGRHGYTS.

CDR3 nucleotides: TGTGCCAGCAGCTCCCGGGCGCCCGGGACGACGAACACTGAAGCTTTCTTT. Translated, it gives CASSSRAPGTTNTEAFF. This chain connects TRBV11-2 to TRBJ1-1; a weak D match, TRBD1 (5 bases). The germline V gene has CDR1 SGHAT and CDR2 FQNNGV. V lost 4 bases and J 1 base, leaving 19 bases between the germline ends. This CDR3 spans 17 amino acids.

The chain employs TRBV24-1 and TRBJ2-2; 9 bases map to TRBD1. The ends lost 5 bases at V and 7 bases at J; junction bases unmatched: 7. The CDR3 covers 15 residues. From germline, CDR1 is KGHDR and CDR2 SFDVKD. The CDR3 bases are TGTGCCACCAGTGTCGGGACAGGGACAAACGGGGAGCTGTTTTTT. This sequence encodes CATSVGTGTNGELFF.

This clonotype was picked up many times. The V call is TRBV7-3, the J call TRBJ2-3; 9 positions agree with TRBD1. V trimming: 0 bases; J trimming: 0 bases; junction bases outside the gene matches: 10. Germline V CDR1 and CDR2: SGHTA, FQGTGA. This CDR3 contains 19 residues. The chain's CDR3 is CASSLTARTGVSSTDTQYF. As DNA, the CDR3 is TGTGCCAGCAGCTTAACCGCTAGGACAGGGGTATCGAGCACAGATACGCAGTATTTT.

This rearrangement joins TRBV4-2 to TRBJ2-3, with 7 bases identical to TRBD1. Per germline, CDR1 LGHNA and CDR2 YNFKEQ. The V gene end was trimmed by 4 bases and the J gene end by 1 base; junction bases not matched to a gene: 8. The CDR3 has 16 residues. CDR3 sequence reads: CASSRMTGTRTDTQYF. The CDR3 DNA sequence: TGTGCCAGCAGCCGAATGACAGGGACCCGCACAGATACGCAGTATTTT.

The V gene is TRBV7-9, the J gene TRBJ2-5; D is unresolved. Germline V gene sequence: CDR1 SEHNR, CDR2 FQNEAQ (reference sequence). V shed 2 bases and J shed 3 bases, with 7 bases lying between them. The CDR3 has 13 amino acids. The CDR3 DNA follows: TGTGCCAGCAGCTTAAAATATGAAGAGACCCAGTACTTC. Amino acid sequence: CASSLKYEETQYF. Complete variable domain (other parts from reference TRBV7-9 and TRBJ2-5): DTGVSQNPRHKITKRGQNVTFRCDPISEHNRLYWYRQTLGQGPEFLTYFQNEAQLEKSRLLSDRFSAERPKGSFSTLEIQRTEQGDSAMYLCASSLKYEETQYFGPGTRLLVL.

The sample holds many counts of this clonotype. This CDR3 is CASSLAGIYEQYF. In DNA, the CDR3 is TGTGCCAGCAGCTTAGCGGGGATTTACGAGCAGTACTTC. The J gene is TRBJ2-7, the V gene TRBV7-9; no clear D gene. V was cut by 0 bases and J by 4 bases, with 7 bases left in between. The CDR3 runs to 13 residues. Germline CDR1 SEHNR, CDR2 FQNEAQ (reference sequence). Supplemented by reference TRBV7-9 and TRBJ2-7, the full variable domain reads DTGVSQNPRHKITKRGQNVTFRCDPISEHNRLYWYRQTLGQGPEFLTYFQNEAQLEKSRLLSDRFSAERPKGSFSTLEIQRTEQGDSAMYLCASSLAGIYEQYFGPGTRLTVT.

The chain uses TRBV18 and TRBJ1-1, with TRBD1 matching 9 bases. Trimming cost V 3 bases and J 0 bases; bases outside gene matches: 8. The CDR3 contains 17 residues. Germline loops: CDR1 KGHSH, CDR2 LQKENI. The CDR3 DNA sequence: TGTGCCAGCTCACCTCAAGGGACAGGGTTAATGAACACTGAAGCTTTCTTT. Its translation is CASSPQGTGLMNTEAFF.

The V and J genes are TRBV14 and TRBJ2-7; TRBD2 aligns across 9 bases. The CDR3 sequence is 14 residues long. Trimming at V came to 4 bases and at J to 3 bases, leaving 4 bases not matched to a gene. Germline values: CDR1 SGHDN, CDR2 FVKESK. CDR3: CASSLQAGGYEQYF. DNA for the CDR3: TGTGCCAGCAGCCTTCAAGCGGGGGGCTACGAGCAGTACTTC.

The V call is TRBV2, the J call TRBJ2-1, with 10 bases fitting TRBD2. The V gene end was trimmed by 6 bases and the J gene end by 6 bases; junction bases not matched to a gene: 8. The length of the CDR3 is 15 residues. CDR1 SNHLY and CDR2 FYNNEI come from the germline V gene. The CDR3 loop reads CASSITSGMFNEQFF. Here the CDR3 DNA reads TGTGCCAGCAGCATCACTAGCGGGATGTTCAATGAGCAGTTCTTC.

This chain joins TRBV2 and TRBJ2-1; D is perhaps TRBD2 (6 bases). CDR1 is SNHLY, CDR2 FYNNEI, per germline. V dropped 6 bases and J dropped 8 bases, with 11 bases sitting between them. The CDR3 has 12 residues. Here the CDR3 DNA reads TGTGCCAGCAGGTACGGAGGGGATGAGCAGTTCTTC. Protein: CASRYGGDEQFF.

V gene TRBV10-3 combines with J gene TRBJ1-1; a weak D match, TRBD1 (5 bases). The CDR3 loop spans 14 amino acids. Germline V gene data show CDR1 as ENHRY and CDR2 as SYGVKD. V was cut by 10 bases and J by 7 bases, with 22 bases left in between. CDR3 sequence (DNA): TGTGCCACCACCCACGGGGCCTCCTACAATGAAGCTTTCTTT. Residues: CATTHGASYNEAFF.

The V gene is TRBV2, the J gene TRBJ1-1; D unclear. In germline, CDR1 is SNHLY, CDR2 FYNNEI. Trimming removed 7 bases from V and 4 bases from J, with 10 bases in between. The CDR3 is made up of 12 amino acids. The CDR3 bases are TGTGCCAGCACCCGATGGGTCACTGAAGCTTTCTTT. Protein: CASTRWVTEAFF.

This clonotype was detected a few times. CDR3 region: CAISDAQSPLHF. CDR3 coding DNA: TGTGCCATCAGTGACGCCCAATCACCCCTCCACTTT. V gene TRBV10-3 combines with J gene TRBJ1-6; D not resolved. Germline V CDR1 and CDR2: ENHRY, SYGVKD. The CDR3 consists of 12 residues. V was shortened by 3 bases and J by 10 bases, with 7 bases between the two germline ends.

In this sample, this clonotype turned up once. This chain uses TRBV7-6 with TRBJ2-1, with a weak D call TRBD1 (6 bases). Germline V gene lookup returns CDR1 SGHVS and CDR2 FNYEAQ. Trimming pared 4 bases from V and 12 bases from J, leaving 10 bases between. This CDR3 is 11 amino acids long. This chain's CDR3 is CASSSEQGQFF. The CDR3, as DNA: TGTGCCAGCAGCTCAGAACAGGGGCAGTTCTTC.

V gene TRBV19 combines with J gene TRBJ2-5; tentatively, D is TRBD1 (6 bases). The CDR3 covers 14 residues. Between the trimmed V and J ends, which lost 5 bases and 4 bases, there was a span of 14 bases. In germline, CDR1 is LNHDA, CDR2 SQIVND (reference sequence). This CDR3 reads CASSLITGTETQYF. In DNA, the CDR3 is TGTGCCAGTAGTCTGATTACAGGGACAGAGACCCAGTACTTC. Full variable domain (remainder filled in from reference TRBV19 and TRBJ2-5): DGGITQSPKYLFRKEGQNVTLSCEQNLNHDAMYWYRQDPGQGLRLIYYSQIVNDFQKGDIAEGYSVSREKKESFPLTVTSAQKNPTAFYLCASSLITGTETQYFGPGTRLLVL.

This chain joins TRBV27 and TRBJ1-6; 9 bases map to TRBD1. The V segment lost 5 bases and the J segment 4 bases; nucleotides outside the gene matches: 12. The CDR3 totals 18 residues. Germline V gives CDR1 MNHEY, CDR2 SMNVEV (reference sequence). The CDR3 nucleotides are TGTGCCAGCAGTCGAACGAATAGGGGACAGGGTTATAATTCACCCCTCCACTTT. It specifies CASSRTNRGQGYNSPLHF.

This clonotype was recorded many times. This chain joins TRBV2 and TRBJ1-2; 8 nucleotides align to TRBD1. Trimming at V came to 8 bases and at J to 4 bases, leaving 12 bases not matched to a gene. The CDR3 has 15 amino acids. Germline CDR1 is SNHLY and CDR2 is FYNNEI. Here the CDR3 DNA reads TGTGCCAGCGGGGGGGCAGGGGGCTTTGCCTATGGCTACACCTTC. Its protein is CASGGAGGFAYGYTF.

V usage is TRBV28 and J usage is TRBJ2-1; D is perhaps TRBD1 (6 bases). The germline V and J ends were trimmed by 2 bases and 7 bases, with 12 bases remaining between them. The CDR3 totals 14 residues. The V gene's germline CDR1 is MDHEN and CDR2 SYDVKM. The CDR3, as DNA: TGTGCCAGCAGTTTACCGCAGGGGACGAATGAGCAGTTCTTC. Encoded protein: CASSLPQGTNEQFF.

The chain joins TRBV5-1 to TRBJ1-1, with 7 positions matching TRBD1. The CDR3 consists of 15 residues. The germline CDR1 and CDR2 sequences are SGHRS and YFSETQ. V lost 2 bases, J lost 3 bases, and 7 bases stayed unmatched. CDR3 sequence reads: CASSLQGSGDTEAFF. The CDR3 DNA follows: TGCGCCAGCAGCTTACAGGGGTCCGGGGACACTGAAGCTTTCTTT.

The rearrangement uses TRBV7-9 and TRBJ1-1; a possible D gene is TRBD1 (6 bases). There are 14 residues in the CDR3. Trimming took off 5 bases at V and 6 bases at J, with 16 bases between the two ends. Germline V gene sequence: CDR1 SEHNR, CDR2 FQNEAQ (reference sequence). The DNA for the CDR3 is TGTGCCAGCAGCAGGACAGTAGGAACCTCTGAAGCTTTCTTT. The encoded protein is CASSRTVGTSEAFF.